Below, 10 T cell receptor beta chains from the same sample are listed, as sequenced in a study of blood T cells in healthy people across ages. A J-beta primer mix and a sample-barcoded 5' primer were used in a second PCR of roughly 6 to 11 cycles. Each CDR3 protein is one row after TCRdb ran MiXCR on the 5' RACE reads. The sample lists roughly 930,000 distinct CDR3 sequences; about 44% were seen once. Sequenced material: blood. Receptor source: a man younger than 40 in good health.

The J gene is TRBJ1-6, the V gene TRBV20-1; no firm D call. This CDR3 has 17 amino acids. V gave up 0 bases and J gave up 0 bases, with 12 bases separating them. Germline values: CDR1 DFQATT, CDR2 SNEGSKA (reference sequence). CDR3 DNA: TGCAGTGCTAGAGATCCCTCGGGTAACTCCTATAATTCACCCCTCCACTTT. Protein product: CSARDPSGNSYNSPLHF.

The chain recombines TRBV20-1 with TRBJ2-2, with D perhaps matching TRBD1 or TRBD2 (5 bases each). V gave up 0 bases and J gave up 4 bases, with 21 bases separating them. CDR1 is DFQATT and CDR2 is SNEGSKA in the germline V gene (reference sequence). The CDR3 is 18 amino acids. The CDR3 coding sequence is TGCAGTGCTAGAGATCCTGTCAGGGTAGGACTCGCCACCGGGGAGCTGTTTTTT. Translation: CSARDPVRVGLATGELFF.

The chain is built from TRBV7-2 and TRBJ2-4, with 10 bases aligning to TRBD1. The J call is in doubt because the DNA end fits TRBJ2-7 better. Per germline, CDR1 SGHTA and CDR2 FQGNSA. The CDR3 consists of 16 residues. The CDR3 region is CASTRPTGTGAGEQYF. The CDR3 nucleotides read TGTGCCAGCACCCGACCAACCGGGACAGGGGCGGGCGAGCAGTACTTC.

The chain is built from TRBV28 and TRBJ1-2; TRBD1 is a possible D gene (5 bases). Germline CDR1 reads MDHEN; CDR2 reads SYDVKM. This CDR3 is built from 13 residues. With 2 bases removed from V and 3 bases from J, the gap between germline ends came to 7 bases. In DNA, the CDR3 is TGTGCCAGCAGTTTAACACAGGACTATGGCTACACCTTC. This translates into CASSLTQDYGYTF.

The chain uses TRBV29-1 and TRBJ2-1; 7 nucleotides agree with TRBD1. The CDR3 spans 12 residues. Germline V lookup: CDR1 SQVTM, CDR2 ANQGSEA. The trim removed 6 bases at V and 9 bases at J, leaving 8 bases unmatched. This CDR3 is CSVVTGTGEQFF. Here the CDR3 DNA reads TGCAGCGTCGTGACAGGGACCGGTGAGCAGTTCTTC.

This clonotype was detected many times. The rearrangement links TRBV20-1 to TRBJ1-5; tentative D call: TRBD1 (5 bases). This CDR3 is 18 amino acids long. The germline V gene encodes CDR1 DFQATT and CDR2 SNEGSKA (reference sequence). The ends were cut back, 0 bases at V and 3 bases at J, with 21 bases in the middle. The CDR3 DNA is TGCAGTGCTAGAGATTCGCGGCGCTTTGGGGGTTTCAATCAGCCCCAGCATTTT. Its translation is CSARDSRRFGGFNQPQHF.

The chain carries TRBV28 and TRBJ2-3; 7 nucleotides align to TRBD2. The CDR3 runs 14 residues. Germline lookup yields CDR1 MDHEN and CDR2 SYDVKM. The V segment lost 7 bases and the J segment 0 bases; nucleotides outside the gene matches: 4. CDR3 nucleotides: TGTGCCAGCATCTGGGGGGGGAGCACAGATACGCAGTATTTT. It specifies CASIWGGSTDTQYF. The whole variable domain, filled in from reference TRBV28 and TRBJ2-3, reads DVKVTQSSRYLVKRTGEKVFLECVQDMDHENMFWYRQDPGLGLRLIYFSYDVKMKEKGDIPEGYSVSREKKERFSLILESASTNQTSMYLCASIWGGSTDTQYFGPGTRLTVL.

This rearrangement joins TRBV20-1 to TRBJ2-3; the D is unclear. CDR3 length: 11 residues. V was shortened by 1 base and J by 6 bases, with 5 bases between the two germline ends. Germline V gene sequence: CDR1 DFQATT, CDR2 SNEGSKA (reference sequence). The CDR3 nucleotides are TGCAGTGCTAGAGTCTTCGATACGCAGTATTTT. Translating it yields CSARVFDTQYF.

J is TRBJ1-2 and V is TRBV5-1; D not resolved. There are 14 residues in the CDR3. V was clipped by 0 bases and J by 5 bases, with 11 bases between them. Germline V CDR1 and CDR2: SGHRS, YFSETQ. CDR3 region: CASSLAENQYGYTF. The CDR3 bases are TGCGCCAGCAGCTTGGCCGAAAACCAGTATGGCTACACCTTC.

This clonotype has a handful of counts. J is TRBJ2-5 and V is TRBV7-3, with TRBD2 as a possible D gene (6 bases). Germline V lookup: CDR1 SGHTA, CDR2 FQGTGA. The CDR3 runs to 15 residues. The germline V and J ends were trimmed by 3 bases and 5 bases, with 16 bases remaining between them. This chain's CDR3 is CASSFTGETGETQYF. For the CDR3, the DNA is TGTGCCAGCAGCTTTACGGGGGAAACGGGGGAGACCCAGTACTTC. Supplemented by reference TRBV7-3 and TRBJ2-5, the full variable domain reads GAGVSQTPSNKVTEKGKYVELRCDPISGHTALYWYRQSLGQGPEFLIYFQGTGAADDSGLPNDRFFAVRPEGSVSTLKIQRTERGDSAVYLCASSFTGETGETQYFGPGTRLLVL.